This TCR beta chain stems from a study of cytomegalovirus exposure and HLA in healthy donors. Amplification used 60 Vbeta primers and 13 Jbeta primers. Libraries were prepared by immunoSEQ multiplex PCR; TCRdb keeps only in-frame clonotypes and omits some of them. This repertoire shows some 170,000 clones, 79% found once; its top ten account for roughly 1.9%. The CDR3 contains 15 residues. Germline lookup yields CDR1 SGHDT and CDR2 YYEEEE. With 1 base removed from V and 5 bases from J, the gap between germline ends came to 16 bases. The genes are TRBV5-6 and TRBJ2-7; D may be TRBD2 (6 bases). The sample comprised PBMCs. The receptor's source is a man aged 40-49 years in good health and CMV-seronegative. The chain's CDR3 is CASSLLGPGEDEQYF. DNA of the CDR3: TGTGCCAGCAGCTTGTTAGGACCGGGGGAGGACGAGCAGTACTTC.